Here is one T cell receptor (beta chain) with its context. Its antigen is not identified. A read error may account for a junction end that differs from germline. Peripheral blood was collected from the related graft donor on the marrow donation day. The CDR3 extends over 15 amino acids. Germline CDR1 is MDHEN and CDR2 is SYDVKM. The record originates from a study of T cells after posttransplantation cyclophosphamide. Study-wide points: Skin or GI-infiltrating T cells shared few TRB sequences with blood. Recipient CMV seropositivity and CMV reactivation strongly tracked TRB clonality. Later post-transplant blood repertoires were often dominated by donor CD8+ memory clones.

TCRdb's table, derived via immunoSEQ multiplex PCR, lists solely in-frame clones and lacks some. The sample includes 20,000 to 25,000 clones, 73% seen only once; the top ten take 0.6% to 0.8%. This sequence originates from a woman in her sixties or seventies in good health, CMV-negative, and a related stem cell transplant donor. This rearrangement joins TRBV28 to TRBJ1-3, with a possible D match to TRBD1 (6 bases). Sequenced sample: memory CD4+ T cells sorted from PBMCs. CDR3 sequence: CASKETGGSGNTIYF. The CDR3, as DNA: TGTGCCAGCAAAGAGACTGGGGGCTCTGGGAACACCATATATTTT.